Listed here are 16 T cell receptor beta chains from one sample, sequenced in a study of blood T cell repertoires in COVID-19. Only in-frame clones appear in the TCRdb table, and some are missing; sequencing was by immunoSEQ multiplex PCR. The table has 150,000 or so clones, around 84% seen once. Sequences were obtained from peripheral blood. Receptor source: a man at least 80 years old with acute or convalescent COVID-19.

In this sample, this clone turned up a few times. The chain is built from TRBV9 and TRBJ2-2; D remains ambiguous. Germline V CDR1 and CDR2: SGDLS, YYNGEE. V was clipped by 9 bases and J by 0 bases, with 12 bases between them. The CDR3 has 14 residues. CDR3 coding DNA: TGTGCCACCCGCGGAAGAGCGAACACCGGGGAGCTGTTTTTT. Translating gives CATRGRANTGELFF.

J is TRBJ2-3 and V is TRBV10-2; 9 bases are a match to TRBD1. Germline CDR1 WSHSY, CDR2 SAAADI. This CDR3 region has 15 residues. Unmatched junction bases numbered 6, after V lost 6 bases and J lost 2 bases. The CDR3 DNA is TGCGCCAGCAGGGCGGGGACAGGGCACACAGATACGCAGTATTTT. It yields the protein CASRAGTGHTDTQYF.

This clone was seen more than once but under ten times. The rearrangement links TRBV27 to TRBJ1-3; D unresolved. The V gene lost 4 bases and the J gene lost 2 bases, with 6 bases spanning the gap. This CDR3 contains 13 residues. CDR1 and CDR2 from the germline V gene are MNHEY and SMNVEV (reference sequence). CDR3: CASSSGAGNTIYF. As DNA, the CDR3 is TGTGCCAGCAGTTCCGGGGCTGGAAACACCATATATTTT.

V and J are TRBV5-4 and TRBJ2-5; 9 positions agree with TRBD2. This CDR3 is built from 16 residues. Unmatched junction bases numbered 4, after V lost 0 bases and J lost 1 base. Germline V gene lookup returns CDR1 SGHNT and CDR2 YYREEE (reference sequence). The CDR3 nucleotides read TGTGCCAGCAGCTTGGCGAGGCGGGGGGGCCAAGAGACCCAGTACTTC. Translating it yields CASSLARRGGQETQYF.

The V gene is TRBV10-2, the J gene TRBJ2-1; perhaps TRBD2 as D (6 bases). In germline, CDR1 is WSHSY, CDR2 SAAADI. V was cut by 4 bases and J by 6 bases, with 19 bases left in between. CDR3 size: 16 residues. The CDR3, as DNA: TGCGCCAGCAGTGGTGGGCGCGGGGCCTCGGGCAATGAGCAGTTCTTC. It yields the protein CASSGGRGASGNEQFF.

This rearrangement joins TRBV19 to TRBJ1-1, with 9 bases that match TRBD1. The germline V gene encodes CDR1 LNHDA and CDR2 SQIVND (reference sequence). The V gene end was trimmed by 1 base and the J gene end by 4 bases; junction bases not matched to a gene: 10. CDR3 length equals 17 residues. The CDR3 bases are TGTGCCAGTAGTATAGCCGCACAGGGGGCCCGGGTCACTGAAGCTTTCTTT. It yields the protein CASSIAAQGARVTEAFF.

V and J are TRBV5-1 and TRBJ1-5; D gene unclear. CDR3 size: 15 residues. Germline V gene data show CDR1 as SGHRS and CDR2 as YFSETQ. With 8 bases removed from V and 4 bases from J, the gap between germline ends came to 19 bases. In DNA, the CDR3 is TGCGCCAGTAGGGCGGGAGCGGAGGGTAATCAGCCCCAGCATTTT. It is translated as CASRAGAEGNQPQHF. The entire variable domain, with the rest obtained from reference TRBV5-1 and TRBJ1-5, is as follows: KAGVTQTPRYLIKTRGQQVTLSCSPISGHRSVSWYQQTPGQGLQFLFEYFSETQRNKGNFPGRFSGRQFSNSRSEMNVSTLELGDSALYLCASRAGAEGNQPQHFGDGTRLSIL.

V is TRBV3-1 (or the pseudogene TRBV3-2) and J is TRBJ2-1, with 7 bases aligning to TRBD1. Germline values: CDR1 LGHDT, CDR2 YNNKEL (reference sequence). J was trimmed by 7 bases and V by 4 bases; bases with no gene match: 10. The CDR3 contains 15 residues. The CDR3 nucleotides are TGTGCCAGCAGCCGAGACAGGGCAGAAGGGAATGAGCAGTTCTTC. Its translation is CASSRDRAEGNEQFF.

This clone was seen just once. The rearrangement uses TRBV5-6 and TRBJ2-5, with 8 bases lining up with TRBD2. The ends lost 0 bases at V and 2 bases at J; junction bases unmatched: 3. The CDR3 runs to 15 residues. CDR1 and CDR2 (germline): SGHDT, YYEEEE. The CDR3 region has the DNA TGTGCCAGCAGCTTGGATGAGCGGGGGCAAGAGACCCAGTACTTC. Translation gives CASSLDERGQETQYF.

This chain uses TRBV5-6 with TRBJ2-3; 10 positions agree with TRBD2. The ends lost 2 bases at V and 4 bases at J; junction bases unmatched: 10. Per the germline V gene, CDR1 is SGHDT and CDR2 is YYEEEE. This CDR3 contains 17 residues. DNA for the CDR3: TGTGCCAGCAGCTTCGGTCCGAGCGGGGGGGCGGCAGATACGCAGTATTTT. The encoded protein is CASSFGPSGGAADTQYF. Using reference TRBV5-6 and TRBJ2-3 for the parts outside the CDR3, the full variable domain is DAGVTQSPTHLIKTRGQQVTLRCSPKSGHDTVSWYQQALGQGPQFIFQYYEEEERQRGNFPDRFSGHQFPNYSSELNVNALLLGDSALYLCASSFGPSGGAADTQYFGPGTRLTVL.

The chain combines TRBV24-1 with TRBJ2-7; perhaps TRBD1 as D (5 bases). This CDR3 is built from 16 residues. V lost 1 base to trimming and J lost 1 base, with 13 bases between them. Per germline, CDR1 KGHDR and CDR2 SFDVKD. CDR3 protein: CATSDLWQGVSYEQYV. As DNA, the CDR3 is TGTGCCACCAGTGATTTATGGCAGGGCGTTTCCTACGAGCAGTACGTC.

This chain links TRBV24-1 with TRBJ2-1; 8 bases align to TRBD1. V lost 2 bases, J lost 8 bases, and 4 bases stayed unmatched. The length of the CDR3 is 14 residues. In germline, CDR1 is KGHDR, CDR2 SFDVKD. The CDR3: CATSDSGGGDEQFF. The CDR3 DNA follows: TGTGCCACCAGTGATTCAGGGGGCGGTGATGAGCAGTTCTTC.

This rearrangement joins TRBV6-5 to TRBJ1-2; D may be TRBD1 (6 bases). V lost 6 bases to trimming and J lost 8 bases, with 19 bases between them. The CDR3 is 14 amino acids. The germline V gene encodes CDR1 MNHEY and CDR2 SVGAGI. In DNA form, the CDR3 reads TGTGCCAGCAGCCGCGGGGGGGGGCCGGTAGGCTACACCTTC. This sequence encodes CASSRGGGPVGYTF.

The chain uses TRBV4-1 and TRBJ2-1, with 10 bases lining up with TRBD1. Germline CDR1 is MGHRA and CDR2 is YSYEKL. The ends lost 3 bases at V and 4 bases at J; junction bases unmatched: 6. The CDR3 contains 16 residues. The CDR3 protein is CASSQSPGQGYNEQFF. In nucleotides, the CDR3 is TGCGCCAGCAGCCAGTCTCCGGGACAGGGGTACAATGAGCAGTTCTTC.

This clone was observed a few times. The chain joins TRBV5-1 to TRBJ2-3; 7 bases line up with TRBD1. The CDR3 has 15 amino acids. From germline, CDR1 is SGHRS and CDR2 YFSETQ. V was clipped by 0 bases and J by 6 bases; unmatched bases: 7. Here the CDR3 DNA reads TGCGCCAGCAGCTTGGGACAGGGCATTGCGGATACGCAGTATTTT. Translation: CASSLGQGIADTQYF.

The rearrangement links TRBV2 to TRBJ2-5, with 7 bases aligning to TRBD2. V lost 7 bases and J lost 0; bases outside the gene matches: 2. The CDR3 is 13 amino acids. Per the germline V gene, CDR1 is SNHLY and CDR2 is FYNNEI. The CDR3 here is CASMGGNQETQYF. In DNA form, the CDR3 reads TGTGCCAGCATGGGAGGGAACCAAGAGACCCAGTACTTC.